The entry below describes one T cell receptor (beta chain). As processed by the authors: Amplification of reference gene primers provided the estimated nucleated cell counts. Data came from immunoSEQ multiplex PCR; TCRdb stores just in-frame clones and leaves some out. V and J calls and clone size are given by that table; D and trimming were obtained from the DNA. The sample lists tens of thousands of clones; approximately 80% were seen once. The CDR3 runs 13 residues. Per the germline V gene, CDR1 is LNHNV and CDR2 is YYDKDF (reference sequence). Trimming removed 8 bases from V and 8 bases from J, with 16 bases in between. The data are from a study of blood T cell repertoires in COVID-19. Across the whole study: From the United States, Italy and Spain came samples of acute and convalescent COVID-19. T cells, B-cell-depleted T cells, or PBMCs supplied cDNA or gDNA.

The J gene is TRBJ1-3, the V gene TRBV15; D is possibly TRBD1 (5 bases). The source is a human donor in a cohort sampled during active COVID-19. Sequenced material: peripheral blood. CDR3 DNA sequence: TGTGCCACCGCCCAGGGCTCCCAGGACACCATATATTTT. It codes for CATAQGSQDTIYF.